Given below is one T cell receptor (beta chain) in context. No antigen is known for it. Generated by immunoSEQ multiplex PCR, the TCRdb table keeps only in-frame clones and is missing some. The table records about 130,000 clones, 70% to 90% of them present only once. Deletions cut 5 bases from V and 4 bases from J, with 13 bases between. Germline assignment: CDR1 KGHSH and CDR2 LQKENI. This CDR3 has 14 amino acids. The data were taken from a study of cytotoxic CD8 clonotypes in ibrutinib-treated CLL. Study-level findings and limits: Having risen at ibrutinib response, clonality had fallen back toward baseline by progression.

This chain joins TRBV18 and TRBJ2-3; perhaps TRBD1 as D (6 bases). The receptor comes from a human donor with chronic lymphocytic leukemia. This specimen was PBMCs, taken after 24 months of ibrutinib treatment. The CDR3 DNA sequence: TGTGCCAGCTCAAACGACAGGAGCGCAGATACGCAGTATTTT. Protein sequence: CASSNDRSADTQYF.